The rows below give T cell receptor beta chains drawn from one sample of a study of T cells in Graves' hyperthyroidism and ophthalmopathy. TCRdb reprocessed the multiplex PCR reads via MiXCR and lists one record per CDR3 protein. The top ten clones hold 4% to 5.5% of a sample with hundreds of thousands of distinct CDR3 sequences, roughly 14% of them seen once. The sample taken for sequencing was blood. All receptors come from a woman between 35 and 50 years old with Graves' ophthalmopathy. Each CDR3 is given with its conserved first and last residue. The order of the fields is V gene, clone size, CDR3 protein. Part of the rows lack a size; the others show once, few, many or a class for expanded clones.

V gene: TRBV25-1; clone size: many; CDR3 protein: CASSERGFIETQYF
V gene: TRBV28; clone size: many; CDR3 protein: CASYAGGAPEWQYF
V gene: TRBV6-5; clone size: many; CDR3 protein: CASSYSRQGVQGYTF
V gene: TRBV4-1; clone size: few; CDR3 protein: CASSQEPGLLTDTQYF
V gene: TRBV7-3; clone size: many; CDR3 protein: CASSPTVGLANTGELFF
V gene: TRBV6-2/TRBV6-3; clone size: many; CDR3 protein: CASSYRGRTTESGANVLTF
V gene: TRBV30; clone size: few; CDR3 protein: CAWNPSSDGYEQYF
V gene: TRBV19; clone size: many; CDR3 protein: CASSIFLWNTEAFF
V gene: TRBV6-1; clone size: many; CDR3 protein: CASSPWTGGDYGYTF
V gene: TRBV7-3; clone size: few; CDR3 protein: CASSLSLAGGRDTQYF
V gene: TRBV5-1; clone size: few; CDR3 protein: CASSFRTGMNTEAFF
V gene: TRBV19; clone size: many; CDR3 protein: CASRRGVGDYEQYF
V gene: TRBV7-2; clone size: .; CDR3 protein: CASSMDGTGEQYF
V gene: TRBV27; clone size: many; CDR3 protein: CASSHGTGGDYGYTF
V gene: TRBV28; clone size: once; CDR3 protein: CASSRSGRAKQDQYF
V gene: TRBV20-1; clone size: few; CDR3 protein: CSATGDGLYEQYF
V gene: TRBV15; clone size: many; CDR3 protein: CATSRELNTEAFF
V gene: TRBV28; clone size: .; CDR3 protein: CASSWVTYGYTF
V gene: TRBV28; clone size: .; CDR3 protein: CASSTTRATDSYGYTF
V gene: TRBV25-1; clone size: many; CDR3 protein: CASSEYNRGGTEAFF
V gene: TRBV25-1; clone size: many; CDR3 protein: CASSEFAPTNREKTYGYTF
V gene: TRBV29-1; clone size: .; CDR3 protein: CSVLGSGSNTGELFF
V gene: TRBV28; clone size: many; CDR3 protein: CASSNYGTHSSYEQYF
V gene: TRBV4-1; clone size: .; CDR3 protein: CASSQGGDRDTEAFF
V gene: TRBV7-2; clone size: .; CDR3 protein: CASSAGLAVSYEQYF